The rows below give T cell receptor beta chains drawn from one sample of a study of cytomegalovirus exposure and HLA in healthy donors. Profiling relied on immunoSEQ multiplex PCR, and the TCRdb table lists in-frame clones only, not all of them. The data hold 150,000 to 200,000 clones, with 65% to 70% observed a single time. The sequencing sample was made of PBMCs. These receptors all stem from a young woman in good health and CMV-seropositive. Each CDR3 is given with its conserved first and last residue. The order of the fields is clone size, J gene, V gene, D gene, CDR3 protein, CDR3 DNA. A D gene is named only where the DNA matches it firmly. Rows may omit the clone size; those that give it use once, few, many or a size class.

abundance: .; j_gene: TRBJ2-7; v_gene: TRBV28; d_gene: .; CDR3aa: CASIRGKEQYF; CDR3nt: TGTGCCAGCATTCGGGGTAAGGAGCAGTACTTC
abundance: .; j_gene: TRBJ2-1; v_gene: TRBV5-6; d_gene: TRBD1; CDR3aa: CASSSWTGTMKQFF; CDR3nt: TGTGCCAGCAGCTCCTGGACAGGGACAATGAAGCAGTTCTTC
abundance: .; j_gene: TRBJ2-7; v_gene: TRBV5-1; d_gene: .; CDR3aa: CASSFVQGESLFEQYF; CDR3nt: TGCGCCAGCAGCTTCGTCCAGGGTGAATCGCTCTTCGAGCAGTACTTC
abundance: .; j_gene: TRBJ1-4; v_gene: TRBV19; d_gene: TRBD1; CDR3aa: CASNKKGQGTNSEKLFF; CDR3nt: TGTGCCAGTAACAAAAAGGGACAGGGGACGAATTCAGAAAAACTGTTTTTT
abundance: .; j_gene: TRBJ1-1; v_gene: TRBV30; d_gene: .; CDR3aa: CAWREGVGTEAFF; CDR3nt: TGTGCCTGGAGAGAGGGGGTCGGCACTGAAGCTTTCTTT
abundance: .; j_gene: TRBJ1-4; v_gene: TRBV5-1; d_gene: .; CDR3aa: CASSAGSSEKLFF; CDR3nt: TGCGCCAGCAGTGCTGGCAGTAGCGAAAAACTGTTTTTT
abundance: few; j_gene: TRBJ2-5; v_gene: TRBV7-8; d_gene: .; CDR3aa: CASSLGALQETQYF; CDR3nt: TGTGCCAGCAGCTTAGGGGCATTACAAGAGACCCAGTACTTC
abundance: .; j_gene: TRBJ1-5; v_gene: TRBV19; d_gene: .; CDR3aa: CASSISGTNQPQHF; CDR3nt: TGTGCCAGTAGTATCTCGGGAACAAATCAGCCCCAGCATTTT
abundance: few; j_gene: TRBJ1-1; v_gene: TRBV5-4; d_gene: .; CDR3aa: CASSLAPGMNTEAFF; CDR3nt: TGTGCCAGCAGCTTGGCCCCAGGAATGAACACTGAAGCTTTCTTT
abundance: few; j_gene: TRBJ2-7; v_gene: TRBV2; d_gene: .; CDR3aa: CASCAGQDGLTYEQYF; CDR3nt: TGTGCCAGTTGTGCGGGTCAAGACGGACTAACCTACGAGCAGTACTTC
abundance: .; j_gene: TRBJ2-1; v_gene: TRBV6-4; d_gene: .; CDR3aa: CASSEAPAASYNEQFF; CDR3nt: TGTGCCAGCAGTGAGGCCCCCGCGGCCTCCTACAATGAGCAGTTCTTC
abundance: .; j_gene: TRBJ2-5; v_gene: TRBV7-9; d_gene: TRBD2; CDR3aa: CASSLGQREVQETQYF; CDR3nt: TGTGCCAGCAGCTTAGGCCAGCGGGAAGTACAAGAGACCCAGTACTTC
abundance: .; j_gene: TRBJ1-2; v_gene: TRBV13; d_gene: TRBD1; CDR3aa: CASSLTGTDFSYGYTF; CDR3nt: TGTGCCAGCAGCTTAACCGGGACAGACTTCTCCTATGGCTACACCTTC
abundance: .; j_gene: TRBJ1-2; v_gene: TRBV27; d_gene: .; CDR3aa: CASSYATGDYGYTF; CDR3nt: TGTGCCAGCAGTTATGCGACAGGCGACTATGGCTACACCTTC
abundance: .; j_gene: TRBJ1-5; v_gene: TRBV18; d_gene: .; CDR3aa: CASSPASGTTNQPQHF; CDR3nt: TGTGCCAGCTCACCAGCCTCCGGGACAACTAATCAGCCCCAGCATTTT
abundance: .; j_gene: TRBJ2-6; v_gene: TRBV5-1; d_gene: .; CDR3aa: CASSLERGGGGANVLTF; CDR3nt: TGCGCCAGCAGCTTGGAACGAGGGGGTGGTGGGGCCAACGTCCTGACTTTC
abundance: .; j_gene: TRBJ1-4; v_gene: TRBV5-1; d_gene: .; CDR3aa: CASSPDYQGEKLFF; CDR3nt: TGCGCCAGCAGCCCGGACTATCAAGGTGAAAAACTGTTTTTT
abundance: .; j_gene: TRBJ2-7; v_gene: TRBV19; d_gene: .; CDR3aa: CASAGYYSYEQYF; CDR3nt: TGTGCCAGTGCTGGATACTACTCCTACGAGCAGTACTTC
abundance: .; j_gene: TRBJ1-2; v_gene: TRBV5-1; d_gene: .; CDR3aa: CASSLAYPAGRAGYTF; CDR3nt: TGCGCCAGCAGCTTGGCCTACCCCGCAGGTCGCGCGGGCTACACCTTC
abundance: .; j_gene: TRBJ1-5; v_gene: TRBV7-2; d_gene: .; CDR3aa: CASSLAPGLDQPQHF; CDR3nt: TGTGCCAGCAGCTTAGCGCCTGGACTGGATCAGCCCCAGCATTTT
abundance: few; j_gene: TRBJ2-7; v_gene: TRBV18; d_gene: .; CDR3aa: CASSRNYEQYF; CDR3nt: TGTGCCAGCTCACGTAACTACGAGCAGTACTTC
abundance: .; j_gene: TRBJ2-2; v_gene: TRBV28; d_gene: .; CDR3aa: CASSLRAGRGELFF; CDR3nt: TGTGCCAGCAGTTTAAGGGCGGGAAGGGGGGAGCTGTTTTTT
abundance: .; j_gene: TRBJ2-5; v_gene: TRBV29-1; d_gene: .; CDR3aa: CSVSAGVQETQYF; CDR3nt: TGCAGCGTTTCGGCGGGTGTTCAAGAGACCCAGTACTTC
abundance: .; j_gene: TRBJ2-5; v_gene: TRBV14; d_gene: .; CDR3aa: CASSSNGTTFRETQYF; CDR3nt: TGTGCCAGCTCATCCAACGGGACAACGTTTCGAGAGACCCAGTACTTC
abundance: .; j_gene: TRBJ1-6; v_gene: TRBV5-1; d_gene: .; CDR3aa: CASSLGTSFSPLHF; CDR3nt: TGCGCCAGCAGCTTGGGGACTTCGTTTTCACCCCTCCACTTT
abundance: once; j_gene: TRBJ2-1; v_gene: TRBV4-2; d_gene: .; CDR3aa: CASSQDRSGHDEQFF; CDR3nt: TGTGCCAGCAGCCAAGATAGATCGGGTCACGATGAGCAGTTCTTC
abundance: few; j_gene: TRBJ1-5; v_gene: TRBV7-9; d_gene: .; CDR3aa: CASSFQSNQPQHF; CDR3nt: TGTGCCAGCAGCTTCCAGAGCAATCAGCCCCAGCATTTT
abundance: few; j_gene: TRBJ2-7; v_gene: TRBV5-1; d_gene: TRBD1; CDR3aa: CASSVGYGTGFDEQYF; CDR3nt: TGCGCCAGCAGCGTGGGCTACGGGACAGGGTTCGACGAGCAGTACTTC
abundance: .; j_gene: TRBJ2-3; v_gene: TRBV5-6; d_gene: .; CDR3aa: CASAGVGGTDTQYF; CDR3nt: TGTGCCAGCGCCGGGGTCGGAGGTACAGATACGCAGTATTTT
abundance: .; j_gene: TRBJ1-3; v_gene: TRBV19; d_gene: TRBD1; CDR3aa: CASSTHPAGGSGNTIYF; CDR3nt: TGTGCCAGTAGTACCCACCCCGCAGGGGGCTCTGGAAACACCATATATTTT
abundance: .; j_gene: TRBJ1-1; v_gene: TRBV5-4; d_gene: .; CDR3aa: CASSFGELNTEAFF; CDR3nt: TGTGCCAGCAGTTTCGGGGAGCTGAACACTGAAGCTTTCTTT
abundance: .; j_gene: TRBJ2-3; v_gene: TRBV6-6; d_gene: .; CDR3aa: CASSYRAGQDTQYF; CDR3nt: TGTGCCAGCAGTTATAGGGCAGGGCAAGATACGCAGTATTTT